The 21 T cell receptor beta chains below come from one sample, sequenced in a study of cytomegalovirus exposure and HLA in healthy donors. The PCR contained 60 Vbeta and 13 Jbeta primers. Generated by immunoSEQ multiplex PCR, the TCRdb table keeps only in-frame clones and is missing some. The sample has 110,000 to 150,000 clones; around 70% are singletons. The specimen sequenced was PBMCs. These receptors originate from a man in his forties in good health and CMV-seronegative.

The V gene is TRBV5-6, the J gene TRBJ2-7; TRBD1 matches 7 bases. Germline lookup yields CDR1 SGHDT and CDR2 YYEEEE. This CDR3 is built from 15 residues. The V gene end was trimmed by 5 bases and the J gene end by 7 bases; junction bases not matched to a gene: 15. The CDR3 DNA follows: TGTGCCAGCAGTTTTACAGGGGTATTCAAAGCTGAGCAGTACTTC. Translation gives CASSFTGVFKAEQYF.

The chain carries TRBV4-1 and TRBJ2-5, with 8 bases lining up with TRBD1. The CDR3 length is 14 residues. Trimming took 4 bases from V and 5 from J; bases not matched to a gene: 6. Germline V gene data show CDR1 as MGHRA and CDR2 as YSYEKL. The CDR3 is CASSPGQGTETQYF. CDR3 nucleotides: TGCGCCAGCAGCCCAGGACAGGGAACGGAGACCCAGTACTTC.

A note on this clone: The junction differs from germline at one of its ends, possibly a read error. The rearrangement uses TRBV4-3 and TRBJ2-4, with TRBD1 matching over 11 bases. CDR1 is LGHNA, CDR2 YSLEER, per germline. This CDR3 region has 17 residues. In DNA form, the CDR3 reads TGCGCCAGCAGCCAAGATCTAGGACAGGGGGCCAAAAACATTCAGCACTTC. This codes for CASSQDLGQGAKNIQHF.

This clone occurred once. Written as DNA, the CDR3 is TGCGCCAGCAGCGCAACAAGGACAGGCACTAGCACAGATACGCAGTATTTT. Translating gives CASSATRTGTSTDTQYF. The chain has TRBV5-1 and TRBJ2-3, with 7 positions matching TRBD1. Germline V gives CDR1 SGHRS, CDR2 YFSETQ. The V segment lost 4 bases and the J segment 0 bases; nucleotides outside the gene matches: 11. The CDR3 contains 17 residues. Combining the CDR3 with reference TRBV5-1 and TRBJ2-3 gives the whole variable domain KAGVTQTPRYLIKTRGQQVTLSCSPISGHRSVSWYQQTPGQGLQFLFEYFSETQRNKGNFPGRFSGRQFSNSRSEMNVSTLELGDSALYLCASSATRTGTSTDTQYFGPGTRLTVL.

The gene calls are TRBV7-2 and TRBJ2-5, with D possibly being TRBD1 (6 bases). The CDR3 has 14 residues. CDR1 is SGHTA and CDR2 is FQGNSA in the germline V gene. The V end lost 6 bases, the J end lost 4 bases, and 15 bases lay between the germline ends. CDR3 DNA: TGTGCCAGCAGTCCTATTACAGGGACAGAGACCCAGTACTTC. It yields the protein CASSPITGTETQYF.

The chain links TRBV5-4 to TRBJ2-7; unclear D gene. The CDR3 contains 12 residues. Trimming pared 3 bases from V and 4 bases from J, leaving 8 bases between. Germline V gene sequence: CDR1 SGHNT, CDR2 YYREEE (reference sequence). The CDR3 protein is CASSSLPYEQYF. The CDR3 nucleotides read TGTGCCAGCAGCTCCCTCCCTTACGAGCAGTACTTC. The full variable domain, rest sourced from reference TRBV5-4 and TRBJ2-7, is ETGVTQSPTHLIKTRGQQVTLRCSSQSGHNTVSWYQQALGQGPQFIFQYYREEENGRGNFPPRFSGLQFPNYSSELNVNALELDDSALYLCASSSLPYEQYFGPGTRLTVT.

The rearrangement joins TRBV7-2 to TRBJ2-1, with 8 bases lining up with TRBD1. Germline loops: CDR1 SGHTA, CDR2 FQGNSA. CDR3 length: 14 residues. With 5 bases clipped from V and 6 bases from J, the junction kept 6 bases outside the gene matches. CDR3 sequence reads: CASSLRTGSNEQFF. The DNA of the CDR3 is TGTGCCAGCAGCCTTCGGACAGGGAGCAATGAGCAGTTCTTC. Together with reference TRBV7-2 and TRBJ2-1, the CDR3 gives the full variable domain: GAGVSQSPSNKVTEKGKDVELRCDPISGHTALYWYRQSLGQGLEFLIYFQGNSAPDKSGLPSDRFSAERTGGSVSTLTIQRTQQEDSAVYLCASSLRTGSNEQFFGPGTRLTVL.

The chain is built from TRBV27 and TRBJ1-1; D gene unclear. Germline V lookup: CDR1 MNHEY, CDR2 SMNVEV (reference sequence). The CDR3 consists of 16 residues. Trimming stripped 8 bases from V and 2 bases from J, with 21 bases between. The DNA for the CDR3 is TGTGCCAGCGGGTCATTCCTCGGAGGGCCAAACACTGAAGCTTTCTTT. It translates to CASGSFLGGPNTEAFF.

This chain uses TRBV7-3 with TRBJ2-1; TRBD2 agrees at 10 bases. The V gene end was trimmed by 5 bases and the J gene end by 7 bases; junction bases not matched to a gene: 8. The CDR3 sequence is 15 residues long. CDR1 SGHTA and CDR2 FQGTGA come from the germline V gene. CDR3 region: CASSLASGGLNEQFF. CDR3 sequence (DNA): TGTGCCAGCAGCCTGGCTAGCGGGGGTCTAAATGAGCAGTTCTTC.

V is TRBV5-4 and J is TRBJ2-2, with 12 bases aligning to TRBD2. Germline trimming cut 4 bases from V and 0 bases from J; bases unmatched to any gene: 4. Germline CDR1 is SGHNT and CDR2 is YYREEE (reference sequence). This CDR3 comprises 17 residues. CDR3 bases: TGTGCCAGCAGCCTCGGGACTAGCGGGCCGAACACCGGGGAGCTGTTTTTT. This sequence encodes CASSLGTSGPNTGELFF. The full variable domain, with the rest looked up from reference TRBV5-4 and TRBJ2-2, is ETGVTQSPTHLIKTRGQQVTLRCSSQSGHNTVSWYQQALGQGPQFIFQYYREEENGRGNFPPRFSGLQFPNYSSELNVNALELDDSALYLCASSLGTSGPNTGELFFGEGSRLTVL.

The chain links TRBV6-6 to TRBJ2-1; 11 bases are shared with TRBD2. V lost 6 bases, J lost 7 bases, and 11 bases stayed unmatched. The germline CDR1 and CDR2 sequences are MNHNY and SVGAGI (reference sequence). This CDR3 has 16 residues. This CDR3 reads CASSYTGTSGWNEQFF. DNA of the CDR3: TGTGCCAGCAGCTACACCGGGACTAGCGGATGGAATGAGCAGTTCTTC.

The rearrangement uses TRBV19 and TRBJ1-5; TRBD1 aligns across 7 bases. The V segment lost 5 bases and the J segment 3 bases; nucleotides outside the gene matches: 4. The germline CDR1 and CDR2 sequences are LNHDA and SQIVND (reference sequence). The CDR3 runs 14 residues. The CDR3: CASSRGQANQPQHF. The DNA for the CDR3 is TGTGCCAGTAGTCGCGGACAGGCCAATCAGCCCCAGCATTTT. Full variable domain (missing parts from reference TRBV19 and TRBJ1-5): DGGITQSPKYLFRKEGQNVTLSCEQNLNHDAMYWYRQDPGQGLRLIYYSQIVNDFQKGDIAEGYSVSREKKESFPLTVTSAQKNPTAFYLCASSRGQANQPQHFGDGTRLSIL.

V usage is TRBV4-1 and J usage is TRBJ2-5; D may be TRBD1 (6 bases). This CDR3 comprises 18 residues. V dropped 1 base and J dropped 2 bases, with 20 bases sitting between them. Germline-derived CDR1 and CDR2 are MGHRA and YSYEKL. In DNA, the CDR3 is TGCGCCAGCAGCCAAGCCCCCCGCCGGACAGAGAATCAAGAGACCCAGTACTTC. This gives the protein CASSQAPRRTENQETQYF.

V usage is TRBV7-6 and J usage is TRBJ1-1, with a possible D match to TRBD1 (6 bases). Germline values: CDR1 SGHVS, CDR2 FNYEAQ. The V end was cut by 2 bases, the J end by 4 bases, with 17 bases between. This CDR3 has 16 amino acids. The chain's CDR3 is CASSLIGSRGGTEAFF. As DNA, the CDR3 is TGTGCCAGCAGCTTAATCGGAAGCAGGGGTGGCACTGAAGCTTTCTTT.

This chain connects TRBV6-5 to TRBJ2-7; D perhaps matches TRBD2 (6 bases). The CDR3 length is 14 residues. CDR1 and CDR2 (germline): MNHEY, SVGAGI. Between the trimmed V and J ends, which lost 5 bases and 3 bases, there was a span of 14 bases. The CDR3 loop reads CASSHRDSRYEQYF. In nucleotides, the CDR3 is TGTGCCAGCAGTCACCGGGACTCTCGCTACGAGCAGTACTTC.

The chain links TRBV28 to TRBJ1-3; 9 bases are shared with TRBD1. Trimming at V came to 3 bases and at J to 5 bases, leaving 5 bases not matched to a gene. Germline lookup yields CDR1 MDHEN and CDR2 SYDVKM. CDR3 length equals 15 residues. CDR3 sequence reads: CASSFLGQGRNTIYF. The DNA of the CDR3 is TGTGCCAGCAGTTTCCTCGGACAGGGGAGAAACACCATATATTTT.

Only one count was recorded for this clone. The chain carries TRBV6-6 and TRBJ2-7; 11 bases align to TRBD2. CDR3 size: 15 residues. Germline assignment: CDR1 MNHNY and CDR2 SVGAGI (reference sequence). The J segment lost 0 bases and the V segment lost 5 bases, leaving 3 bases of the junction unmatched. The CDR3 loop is CASSPGLAVSYEQYF. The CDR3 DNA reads TGTGCCAGCAGTCCGGGACTAGCGGTCTCCTACGAGCAGTACTTC.

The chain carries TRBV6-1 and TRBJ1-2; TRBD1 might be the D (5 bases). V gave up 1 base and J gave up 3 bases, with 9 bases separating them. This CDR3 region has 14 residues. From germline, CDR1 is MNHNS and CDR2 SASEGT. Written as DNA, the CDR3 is TGTGCCAGCAGTGAAGTACGGGGGGACTATGGCTACACCTTC. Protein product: CASSEVRGDYGYTF.

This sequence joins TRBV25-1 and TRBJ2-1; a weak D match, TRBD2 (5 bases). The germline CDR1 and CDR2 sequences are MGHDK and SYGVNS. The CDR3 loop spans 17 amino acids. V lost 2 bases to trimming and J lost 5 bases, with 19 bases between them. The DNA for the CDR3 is TGTGCCAGCAGTGAAGTCCCCCTAGCCCAAATAAACAATGAGCAGTTCTTC. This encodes CASSEVPLAQINNEQFF. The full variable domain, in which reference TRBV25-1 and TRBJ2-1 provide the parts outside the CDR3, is EADIYQTPRYLVIGTGKKITLECSQTMGHDKMYWYQQDPGMELHLIHYSYGVNSTEKGDLSSESTVSRIRTEHFPLTLESARPSHTSQYLCASSEVPLAQINNEQFFGPGTRLTVL.

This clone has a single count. The DNA for the CDR3 is TGCGCCAGCAGCCAAGAACGCCAGGGGGTTGCTTTCTTT. The encoded protein is CASSQERQGVAFF. This chain uses TRBV4-3 with TRBJ1-1; 7 bases are a match to TRBD1. Germline CDR1 reads LGHNA; CDR2 reads YSLEER. J lost 11 bases, V lost 0 bases, and 6 bases had no gene match. The CDR3 sequence is 13 residues long.

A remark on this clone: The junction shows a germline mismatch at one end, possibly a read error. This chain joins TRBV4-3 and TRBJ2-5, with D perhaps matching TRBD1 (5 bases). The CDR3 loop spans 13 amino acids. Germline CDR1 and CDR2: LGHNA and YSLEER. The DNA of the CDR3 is TGCGCCAGCAGCCAAAGGGTCCGAGACAGTCGAAACTTC. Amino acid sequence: CASSQRVRDSRNF.